The next 24 T cell receptor beta chains were all read from a single sample in a study of identical twins. TCRdb analysed the 5' RACE reads with MiXCR anew, one entry per CDR3 protein. The sample has 550,000 to 800,000 distinct CDR3 sequences, under 8.5% seen once. This sample was shared with a second study, whose subject was yellow fever vaccine responses in identical twins.

The sample was PBMCs. These receptors were obtained from a woman under 30 in good health.

The chain combines TRBV29-1 with TRBJ2-3, with a tentative D call TRBD2 (7 bases). The CDR3 is 14 amino acids. V gave up 4 bases and J gave up 4 bases, with 15 bases separating them. CDR1 and CDR2 (germline): SQVTM, ANQGSEA. The CDR3 nucleotides read TGCAGCGTTGGGGTGGGGGGGCACGCAGATACGCAGTATTTT. Protein product: CSVGVGGHADTQYF.

In this sample, this clonotype turned up many times. The J gene is TRBJ2-1, the V gene TRBV6-1; 7 bases are shared with TRBD1. V shed 6 bases, J shed 6 bases, and the junction held 5 bases outside the gene matches. This CDR3 region has 13 residues. Germline CDR1 MNHNS, CDR2 SASEGT. CDR3 bases: TGTGCCAGCAGCTGGGACAGCTTCAATGAGCAGTTCTTC. Its translation is CASSWDSFNEQFF.

This rearrangement joins TRBV5-6 to TRBJ1-1; D possibly corresponds to TRBD1 (5 bases). CDR1 is SGHDT and CDR2 is YYEEEE in the germline V gene. The CDR3 totals 12 residues. Trimming took 0 bases from V and 9 from J, leaving 9 bases between them. The CDR3 region has the DNA TGTGCCAGCAGCTTGGGACAGAATCAAGCTTTCTTT. Protein sequence: CASSLGQNQAFF.

The table lists this clonotype with a few counts. The chain joins TRBV7-9 to TRBJ1-2; D is perhaps TRBD1 (5 bases). Germline V gene sequence: CDR1 SEHNR, CDR2 FQNEAQ (reference sequence). The V end was cut by 4 bases, the J end by 6 bases, with 18 bases between. The length of the CDR3 is 15 residues. The CDR3 sequence is CASSWGLGEGDGYTF. In DNA form, the CDR3 reads TGTGCCAGCAGCTGGGGCTTGGGGGAAGGAGATGGCTACACCTTC.

In this sample, this clonotype turned up many times. The J gene is TRBJ1-5, the V gene TRBV5-1; weak D call: TRBD1 (5 bases). Germline V lookup: CDR1 SGHRS, CDR2 YFSETQ. The V gene lost 0 bases and the J gene lost 3 bases, with 7 bases spanning the gap. The CDR3 has 14 residues. CDR3 amino acids: CASSLEGFNQPQHF. CDR3 nucleotide sequence: TGCGCCAGCAGCTTGGAGGGGTTCAATCAGCCCCAGCATTTT.

This clonotype was counted between two and nine times. The chain carries TRBV10-2 and TRBJ2-3; D ambiguous. This CDR3 comprises 14 residues. V shed 4 bases and J shed 0 bases, with 8 bases lying between them. Germline lookup yields CDR1 WSHSY and CDR2 SAAADI. CDR3: CASSAAASTDTQYF. The CDR3 DNA sequence: TGCGCCAGCAGTGCGGCAGCTAGCACAGATACGCAGTATTTT.

A few counts support this clonotype. The V call is TRBV6-5, the J call TRBJ2-6, with TRBD1 matching over 7 bases. The junction had 7 bases not matched to a gene; V was cut back by 2 bases and J by 0 bases. Germline V gives CDR1 MNHEY, CDR2 SVGAGI. The CDR3 covers 18 residues. CDR3 sequence reads: CASSYGGQLSSGANVLTF. As DNA, the CDR3 is TGTGCCAGCAGTTACGGGGGACAGTTGAGCTCTGGGGCCAACGTCCTGACTTTC.

There are many counts of this clonotype. V is TRBV24-1 and J is TRBJ2-3; maybe TRBD2 (6 bases). The ends were cut back, 4 bases at V and 2 bases at J, with 12 bases in the middle. The CDR3 is made up of 15 amino acids. The germline V gene encodes CDR1 KGHDR and CDR2 SFDVKD. The CDR3 DNA reads TGTGCCACCAGTGACATGGGACTTTTCACAGATACGCAGTATTTT. This gives the protein CATSDMGLFTDTQYF.

This clonotype was counted many times. The rearrangement uses TRBV9 and TRBJ1-4, with D tentatively TRBD1 (5 bases). V lost 4 bases to trimming and J lost 2 bases, with 9 bases between them. This CDR3 spans 14 amino acids. Germline loops: CDR1 SGDLS, CDR2 YYNGEE. The CDR3 region is CASSPGGTNEKLFF. For the CDR3, the DNA is TGTGCCAGCAGCCCGGGGGGGACTAATGAAAAACTGTTTTTT.

The J gene is TRBJ1-1, the V gene TRBV19; tentative D call: TRBD1 (5 bases). V lost 5 bases to trimming and J lost 4 bases, with 8 bases between them. This CDR3 has 12 amino acids. Per germline, CDR1 LNHDA and CDR2 SQIVND (reference sequence). Written as DNA, the CDR3 is TGTGCCAGTAGTCAGGGATTCACTGAAGCTTTCTTT. This encodes CASSQGFTEAFF.

The chain carries TRBV28 and TRBJ2-2; D is tentatively TRBD1 or TRBD2 (5 bases each). V dropped 4 bases and J dropped 0 bases, with 21 bases sitting between them. The germline V gene has CDR1 MDHEN and CDR2 SYDVKM. This CDR3 is built from 19 residues. The CDR3 spells CASSSPPRGGLANTGELFF. The CDR3 nucleotides read TGTGCCAGCAGTTCTCCACCTCGGGGCGGGTTAGCGAACACCGGGGAGCTGTTTTTT.

This clonotype occurred a few times. The V call is TRBV24-1, the J call TRBJ1-2, with 9 bases lining up with TRBD1. In germline, CDR1 is KGHDR, CDR2 SFDVKD. The CDR3 runs 16 residues. Unmatched junction bases numbered 10, after V lost 5 bases and J lost 4 bases. For the CDR3, the DNA is TGTGCCACCAGTGCCTCCCACGGACAGGGGATCTATGGCTACACCTTC. It encodes CATSASHGQGIYGYTF.

About this clonotype: This sequence may be a read error, since a much larger clone differs from it by one base. V gene TRBV12-3 or TRBV12-4 combines with J gene TRBJ2-3; either TRBD1 or TRBD2 may supply D (5 bases each). The length of the CDR3 is 13 residues. CDR3 in amino acids: CAISFEGTDTQYF. The CDR3 DNA reads TGTGCCATCAGTTTTGAGGGGACAGATACGCAGTATTTT.

This chain uses TRBV5-5 with TRBJ2-3; a weak D match, TRBD2 (5 bases). This CDR3 region has 15 residues. CDR1 is SGHKS, CDR2 YYEKEE, per germline (reference sequence). V lost 2 bases and J 1 base, leaving 11 bases between the germline ends. The CDR3 spells CASSFTRRRTDTQYF. CDR3 bases: TGTGCCAGCAGCTTTACCAGGAGGCGCACAGATACGCAGTATTTT.

This clonotype occurred many times. For the CDR3, the DNA is TGCAGCGGCGCTGGGGACGGGAACACTGAAGCTTTCTTT. This translates into CSGAGDGNTEAFF. J is TRBJ1-1 and V is TRBV29-1, with D possibly TRBD1 on 5 matching bases. Germline values: CDR1 SQVTM, CDR2 ANQGSEA. This CDR3 has 13 amino acids. Trimming took off 7 bases at V and 1 base at J, with 13 bases between the two ends.

In its sample, this clonotype was seen many times. The chain employs TRBV2 and TRBJ2-7; the match to TRBD2 covers 8 bases. Germline values: CDR1 SNHLY, CDR2 FYNNEI. This CDR3 is built from 14 residues. Trimming at V came to 6 bases and at J to 6 bases, leaving 10 bases not matched to a gene. The CDR3 coding sequence is TGTGCCAGCAGCCAACCGGGACTAGTAGCCGAGCAGTACTTC. This gives the protein CASSQPGLVAEQYF. Supplemented by reference TRBV2 and TRBJ2-7, the full variable domain reads EPEVTQTPSHQVTQMGQEVILRCVPISNHLYFYWYRQILGQKVEFLVSFYNNEISEKSEIFDDQFSVERPDGSNFTLKIRSTKLEDSAMYFCASSQPGLVAEQYFGPGTRLTVT.

This clonotype occurred many times. The chain carries TRBV5-1 and TRBJ2-7, with a weak D call TRBD1 (6 bases). Deletions cut 2 bases from V and 10 bases from J, with 13 bases between. The CDR3 covers 12 residues. Germline lookup yields CDR1 SGHRS and CDR2 YFSETQ. CDR3 protein: CASSLQGTKQYF. For the CDR3, the DNA is TGCGCCAGCAGCTTACAGGGAACAAAACAGTACTTC.

This chain joins TRBV19 and TRBJ2-1; D call uncertain. The CDR3 contains 13 residues. V lost 1 base and J lost 8, with 9 bases in between. Germline values: CDR1 LNHDA, CDR2 SQIVND (reference sequence). CDR3 amino acids: CASSIGRIDEQFF. CDR3 coding DNA: TGTGCCAGTAGTATAGGCAGGATTGATGAGCAGTTCTTC. Full variable domain (remainder filled in from reference TRBV19 and TRBJ2-1): DGGITQSPKYLFRKEGQNVTLSCEQNLNHDAMYWYRQDPGQGLRLIYYSQIVNDFQKGDIAEGYSVSREKKESFPLTVTSAQKNPTAFYLCASSIGRIDEQFFGPGTRLTVL.

V usage is TRBV9 and J usage is TRBJ2-5, with D possibly matching TRBD2 (6 bases). The CDR3 has 15 amino acids. Trimming shortened V by 0 bases and J by 2 bases, and 11 bases separated the two germline ends. From germline, CDR1 is SGDLS and CDR2 YYNGEE. CDR3 sequence: CASSVVGDLQETQYF. In DNA form, the CDR3 reads TGTGCCAGCAGCGTAGTGGGGGACTTGCAAGAGACCCAGTACTTC.

This rearrangement joins TRBV24-1 to TRBJ1-1; TRBD1 is a possible D gene (5 bases). Germline assignment: CDR1 KGHDR and CDR2 SFDVKD. The CDR3 contains 14 residues. V lost 5 bases and J lost 4, with 13 bases in between. The CDR3 nucleotides are TGTGCCACCAGTGCAGGGAGGGGCGGCACTGAAGCTTTCTTT. Translation: CATSAGRGGTEAFF.

The chain is built from TRBV6-1 and TRBJ2-7; D not certain. Germline V gives CDR1 MNHNS, CDR2 SASEGT. The CDR3 spans 14 residues. V dropped 7 bases and J dropped 0 bases, with 13 bases sitting between them. This CDR3 reads CASTPMASSYEQYV. The CDR3 region has the DNA TGTGCCAGCACCCCTATGGCATCCTCCTACGAGCAGTACGTC.

This clonotype was picked up a small number of times. This CDR3 is CATSSDRVSYNEQFF. The CDR3 DNA sequence: TGTGCCACCAGCAGCGACAGGGTTTCCTACAATGAGCAGTTCTTC. The chain recombines TRBV15 with TRBJ2-1; 7 positions match TRBD1. Germline CDR1 and CDR2: LNHNV and YYDKDF (reference sequence). V dropped 3 bases and J dropped 1; count of bases not matched to a gene: 3. The CDR3 loop spans 15 amino acids.

The V and J genes are TRBV25-1 and TRBJ2-1, with TRBD1 matching over 7 bases. Trimming took 1 base from V and 6 from J; bases not matched to a gene: 6. This CDR3 spans 15 amino acids. Germline assignment: CDR1 MGHDK and CDR2 SYGVNS. The CDR3 spells CASSESGAGGNEQFF. The DNA for the CDR3 is TGTGCCAGCAGTGAATCTGGGGCAGGGGGCAATGAGCAGTTCTTC.

The chain has TRBV12-3 or TRBV12-4 and TRBJ2-3; maybe TRBD1 (6 bases). This CDR3 is 14 amino acids long. Deletions cut 6 bases from V and 3 bases from J, with 13 bases between. The CDR3 nucleotides read TGTGCCAGCAGATCTTACAGGGTTACAGATACGCAGTATTTT. Residues: CASRSYRVTDTQYF.